Sequencing of this T cell receptor beta chain was carried out in a study of blood T cell repertoires in COVID-19. This table comes from immunoSEQ multiplex PCR, and its TCRdb copy is limited to in-frame clones, with some not included. The sample has about 310,000 clones; approximately 86% are singletons. Trimming removed 5 bases from V and 9 bases from J, with 20 bases in between. The CDR3 length is 15 residues. The germline CDR1 and CDR2 sequences are SGHTA and FQGNSA. The TCR originated in a man aged 65 to 85 with acute or convalescent COVID-19. The chain has TRBV7-2 and TRBJ2-4; D perhaps matches TRBD2 (6 bases). Sequenced sample: peripheral blood. CDR3 region: CASSAQPASVTIQYF. As DNA, the CDR3 is TGTGCCAGCAGCGCCCAACCTGCTAGCGTTACCATTCAGTACTTC.